This TCR beta chain was recovered during a study of blood T cell repertoires in COVID-19. Here immunoSEQ multiplex PCR was the method, and the copy in TCRdb shows in-frame clones only, minus some. The sample shows about 380,000 clones, more than 65% of them seen only once. The germline CDR1 and CDR2 sequences are MNHNS and SASEGT. V lost 4 bases to trimming and J lost 1 base; unmatched junction nucleotides: 9. This CDR3 comprises 16 residues. This rearrangement joins TRBV6-1 to TRBJ1-2, with 7 bases aligning to TRBD1. The receptor was derived from a human donor with acute or convalescent COVID-19. The donor label of this sample is uncertain. The material sequenced was peripheral blood. This chain's CDR3 is CASSVQQGSVNYGYTF. CDR3 bases: TGTGCCAGCAGTGTTCAACAGGGGTCGGTTAACTATGGCTACACCTTC.